A selection of T cell receptor beta chains follows, all from one sample in a study of CD8+ T cells in alopecia areata. Sequenced by immunoSEQ multiplex PCR; TCRdb stores in-frame clones only, minus some. This table has around 15,000 clones, less than 70% appearing once. The sequenced sample was skin. Receptors were obtained from a human donor with alopecia areata. CDR3s include the opening cysteine and the closing phenylalanine or tryptophan. D genes are given only for firm matches. Clone size is shown for a subset of rows, as once, few, many or a class of expanded clone.

V	length	D	size	J	CDR3	DNA
TRBV25-1	13	NA	few	TRBJ1-1	CASRFSVNTEAFF	TGTGCCAGCAGGTTCTCAGTGAACACTGAAGCTTTCTTT
TRBV6-6	14	NA	few	TRBJ2-7	CASSYSQEGAEQYF	TGTGCCAGCAGTTACTCACAGGAGGGCGCGGAGCAGTACTTC
TRBV5-1	16	NA	NA	TRBJ1-3	CASSPGGINPGNTIYF	TGCGCCAGCAGCCCCGGGGGGATCAACCCTGGAAACACCATATATTTT
TRBV10-2	15	TRBD1	NA	TRBJ1-1	CASIRERQGFSEAFF	TGCGCCAGCATAAGGGAGCGACAGGGCTTTTCTGAAGCTTTCTTT
TRBV6-5	16	NA	NA	TRBJ2-1	CASSYRPGVGSDEQFF	TGTGCCAGCAGTTACCGGCCGGGAGTCGGATCGGATGAGCAGTTCTTC
TRBV7-9	14	NA	once	TRBJ2-1	CASSSTKEVVEQFF	TGTGCCAGCAGCTCCACTAAGGAGGTGGTGGAGCAGTTCTTC
TRBV19	15	NA	NA	TRBJ2-1	CASSIGPGRLDEQFF	TGTGCCAGTAGTATTGGGCCGGGGAGGTTAGATGAGCAGTTCTTC
TRBV4-1	15	NA	few	TRBJ2-5	CASTPLTGSLETQYF	TGCGCCAGCACCCCTTTAACCGGGTCCCTCGAGACCCAGTACTTC
TRBV18	16	NA	NA	TRBJ1-4	CASSQGRGIGNEKLFF	TGTGCCAGCTCCCAGGGACGAGGCATCGGGAATGAAAAACTGTTTTTT
TRBV5-5	15	NA	NA	TRBJ2-1	CASSLRVSFYNEQFF	TGTGCCAGCAGCTTGAGGGTGAGCTTCTACAATGAGCAGTTCTTC